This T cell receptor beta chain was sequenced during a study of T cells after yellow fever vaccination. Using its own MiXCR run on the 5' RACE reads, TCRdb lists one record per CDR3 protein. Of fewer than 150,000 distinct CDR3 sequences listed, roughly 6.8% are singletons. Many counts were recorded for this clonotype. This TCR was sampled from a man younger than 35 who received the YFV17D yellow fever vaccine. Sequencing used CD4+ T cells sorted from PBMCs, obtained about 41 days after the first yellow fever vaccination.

CDR3 region: CSARDLRQEYQDTQYF. CDR3 in DNA: TGCAGTGCTAGAGATCTTAGGCAGGAGTATCAAGATACGCAGTATTTT. This chain joins TRBV20-1 and TRBJ2-3; D is ambiguous. Germline CDR1 is DFQATT and CDR2 is SNEGSKA (reference sequence). The CDR3 is 16 residues long. V was trimmed by 0 bases and J by 5 bases, leaving 18 bases between them.